This TCR beta chain was captured in a study of T cells in pancreatic ductal adenocarcinoma. Surgery without prior neoadjuvant therapy was the treatment of the selected pancreatic ductal adenocarcinoma patients. The CDR3 consists of 14 residues. From germline, CDR1 is SEHNR and CDR2 FQNEAQ (reference sequence). The germline V and J ends were trimmed by 5 bases and 0 bases, with 10 bases remaining between them. Profiled with immunoSEQ multiplex PCR; TCRdb holds only in-frame clones, not every one. The sample has about 29,000 clones; about 92% are singletons. This clone has only one observation. Its matching antigen is unknown. Study observations and caveats: Blood had more productive templates and around 8.2-fold more unique clonotypes than tumor. Blood clonality (roughly 0.07) did not differ significantly from tumor (roughly 0.1).

This chain joins TRBV7-9 and TRBJ1-1, with D perhaps matching TRBD1 (6 bases). The origin of this receptor is a human donor with pancreatic ductal adenocarcinoma. The source material was PBMCs. CDR3 residues: CASSRGRMNTEAFF. CDR3 sequence (DNA): TGTGCCAGCAGCAGGGGGAGAATGAACACTGAAGCTTTCTTT.